This T cell receptor (beta chain) originates from a study of blood T cell repertoires in COVID-19. The table came from immunoSEQ multiplex PCR; TCRdb's copy has only in-frame clones and leaves some out. Altogether approximately 35,000 clones are present, 84% being singletons, with the ten largest covering about an eighth. The germline V gene has CDR1 SGDLS and CDR2 YYNGEE. CDR3 length: 14 residues. V lost 0 bases and J lost 4, with 11 bases in between. This clone was picked up one time. The source material was peripheral blood. The sequence came from a human donor in a cohort sampled during active COVID-19. The chain recombines TRBV9 with TRBJ2-7; TRBD2 might be the D (6 bases). The CDR3 spells CASSVATGVYEQYF. The CDR3, as DNA: TGTGCCAGCAGCGTAGCTACGGGGGTGTACGAGCAGTACTTC.